This TCR beta chain was identified in a study of OX40 agonist ivuxolimab in advanced cancers. Notes on the research overall: The costimulatory receptor OX40 (CD134) was targeted by ivuxolimab, a fully human IgG2 agonistic monoclonal antibody. Prior anti-PD-1, anti-PD-L1 or anti-CTLA-4 therapy was permitted, and about 40% of dose-escalation patients had received checkpoint inhibitors. Of the 52 patients in dose escalation, about 20 had hepatocellular carcinoma, roughly 15 had melanoma, 9 had renal cell carcinoma and 9 had head and neck cancer. Partial responses occurred in three dose-escalation patients: two with cutaneous melanoma and one with hepatocellular carcinoma. Intravenous ivuxolimab was administered to patients every 2 weeks at six dose levels: 0.01, 0.1, 0.3, 1.5, 3 and 10 mg/kg. In the dose-escalation cohort, 65% to 90% of patients were male, and the mean age was roughly 60 years, with a range of roughly 20 to 85. The monotherapy dose-escalation portion (N of about 50 patients) of the phase I ivuxolimab trial is reported in the paper. Peripheral TCRbeta sequencing was intended to test whether TCR sequence diversity was altered and clonal T-cell expansion was caused by ivuxolimab. Broader findings and caveats from the paper: Partial responders in the 0.1-3.0 mg/kg groups had among the lowest normalized peripheral clonal expansion, especially among CD8+ T cells. Low levels of normalized T-cell clonal expansion were also seen in some patients who did not respond. Clonal expansion of both CD4+ and CD8+ blood T cells was observed from baseline to week 6 at doses 0.1 to 3.0 mg/kg. The antigen specificity of the peripheral T cells that underwent clonal expansion was not determined. After ivuxolimab, more expanded clones were found on average in CD8+ T cells than in CD4+ T cells.

V is pared back by 2 bases and J by 4 bases, with 9 bases lying between the germline termini. Including cysteine and phenylalanine, the CDR3 has 13 amino acids. CDR3 DNA only is kept here, 39 bases in frame from base 1. The germline V gene sets CDR1 to KGHSH and CDR2 to LQKENI. Patients with a history of autoimmune disease or receiving systemic immunosuppression were excluded from the trial. Peripheral blood for TCR sequencing was collected from all dose cohorts at baseline, on cycle 4 day 1, and on cycle 7 day 1. The samples were taken from a phase I, first-in-human, multicenter, open-label dose-escalation trial of ivuxolimab. Adults with locally advanced or metastatic melanoma, renal cell carcinoma, hepatocellular carcinoma or head and neck squamous cell carcinoma were enrolled in the trial. Before TCR sequencing, CD4+ T cells and CD8+ T cells from peripheral blood were sorted into separate populations.

To sequence the TCRbeta CDR3 region, genomic DNA was isolated from the sorted cells. The immunoSEQ Assay was used to sequence the TCRbeta CDR3 regions. The clones in this table, taken by TCRdb from immuneACCESS, are in-frame only. Not every clone is retained; where verified, under half of the shortfall comes from an unresolved V gene, and the cause of the rest is unknown. For this sample the table gives fewer than 80,000 clones, of which over 75% were detected only once. Of the sample, 5% to 6.5% falls within the top ten clones. This clone was seen just once. This receptor's antigen is unknown. No qualities accompany the bases; no much larger clone lies one base away.

The rearrangement joined TRBV18 to TRBJ2-7, and possibly TRBD1, on 6 matching bases. Source: CD4+ or CD8+ T cells sorted from blood, taken in a trial of the OX40 agonist ivuxolimab. The source is an adult with an advanced solid tumor such as melanoma, head and neck, liver or kidney cancer. The DNA reads TGTGCCAGCTCACCAGGGGGCAATTACGAGCAGTACTTC. Its coded protein is CASSPGGNYEQYF.